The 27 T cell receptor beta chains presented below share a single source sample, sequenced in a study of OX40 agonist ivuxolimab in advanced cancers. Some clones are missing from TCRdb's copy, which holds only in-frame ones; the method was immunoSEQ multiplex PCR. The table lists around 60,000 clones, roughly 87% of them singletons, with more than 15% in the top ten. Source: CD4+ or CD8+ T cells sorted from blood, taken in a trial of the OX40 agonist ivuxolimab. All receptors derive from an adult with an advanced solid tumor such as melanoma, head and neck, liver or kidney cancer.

CDR3 protein: CAWSLIQNSPLHF. Here the CDR3 DNA reads TGTGCCTGGAGTCTCATCCAAAATTCACCCCTCCACTTT. V usage is TRBV30 and J usage is TRBJ1-6; D is ambiguous. CDR3 size: 13 residues. The V end lost 2 bases, the J end lost 7 bases, and 9 bases lay between the germline ends. Germline CDR1 reads GTSNPN; CDR2 reads SVGIG (reference sequence).

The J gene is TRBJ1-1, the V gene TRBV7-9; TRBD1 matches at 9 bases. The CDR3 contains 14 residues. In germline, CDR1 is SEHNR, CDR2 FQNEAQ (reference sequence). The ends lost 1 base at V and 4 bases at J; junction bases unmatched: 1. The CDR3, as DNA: TGTGCCAGCAGCTTAGGGACAGGGGTCACTGAAGCTTTCTTT. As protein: CASSLGTGVTEAFF.

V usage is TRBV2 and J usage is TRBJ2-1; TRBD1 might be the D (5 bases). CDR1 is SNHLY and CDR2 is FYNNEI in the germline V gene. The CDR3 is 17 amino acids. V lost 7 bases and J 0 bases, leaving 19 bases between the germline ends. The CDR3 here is CASKPQSGQRSYNEQFF. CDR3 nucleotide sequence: TGTGCCAGCAAGCCCCAATCCGGACAACGCTCCTACAATGAGCAGTTCTTC.

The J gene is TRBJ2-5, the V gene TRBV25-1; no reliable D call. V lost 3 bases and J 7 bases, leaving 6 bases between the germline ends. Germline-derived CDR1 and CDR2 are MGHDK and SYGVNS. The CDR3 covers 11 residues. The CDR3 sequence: CASSDVGTQYF. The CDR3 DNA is TGTGCCAGCAGTGACGTAGGGACCCAGTACTTC. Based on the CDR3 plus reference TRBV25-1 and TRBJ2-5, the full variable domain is EADIYQTPRYLVIGTGKKITLECSQTMGHDKMYWYQQDPGMELHLIHYSYGVNSTEKGDLSSESTVSRIRTEHFPLTLESARPSHTSQYLCASSDVGTQYFGPGTRLLVL.

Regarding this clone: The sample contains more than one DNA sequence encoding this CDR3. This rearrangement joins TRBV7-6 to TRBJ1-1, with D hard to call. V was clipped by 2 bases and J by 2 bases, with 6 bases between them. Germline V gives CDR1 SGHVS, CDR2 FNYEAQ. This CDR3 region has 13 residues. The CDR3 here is CASSLQENTEAFF. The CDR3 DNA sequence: TGTGCCAGCAGCTTACAGGAAAACACTGAAGCTTTCTTT.

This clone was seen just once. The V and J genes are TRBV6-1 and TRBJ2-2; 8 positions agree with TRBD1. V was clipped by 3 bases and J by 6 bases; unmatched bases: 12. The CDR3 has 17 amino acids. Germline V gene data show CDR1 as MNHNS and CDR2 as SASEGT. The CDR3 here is CASSDLWDRTQPGELFF. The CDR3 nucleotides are TGTGCCAGCAGTGATTTGTGGGACAGGACTCAGCCCGGGGAGCTGTTTTTT.

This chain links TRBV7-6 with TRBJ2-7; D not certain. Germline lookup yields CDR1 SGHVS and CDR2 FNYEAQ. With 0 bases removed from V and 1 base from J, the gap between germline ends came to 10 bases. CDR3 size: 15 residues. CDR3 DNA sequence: TGTGCCAGCAGCTTAGCGCAGGATCCTTCCTACGAGCAGTACTTC. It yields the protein CASSLAQDPSYEQYF.

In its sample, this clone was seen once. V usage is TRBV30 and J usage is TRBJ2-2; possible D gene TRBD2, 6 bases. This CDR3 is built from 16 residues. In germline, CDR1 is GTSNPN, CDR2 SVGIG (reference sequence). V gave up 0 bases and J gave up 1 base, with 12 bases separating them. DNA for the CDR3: TGTGCCTGGAGTGTATGGCTAGCGATGAACACCGGGGAGCTGTTTTTT. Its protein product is CAWSVWLAMNTGELFF.

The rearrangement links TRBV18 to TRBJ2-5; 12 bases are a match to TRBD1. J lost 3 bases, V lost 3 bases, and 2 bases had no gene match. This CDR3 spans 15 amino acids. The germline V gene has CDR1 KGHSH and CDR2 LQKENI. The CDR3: CASSPGTGGEETQYF. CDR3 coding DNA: TGTGCCAGCTCACCCGGGACAGGGGGCGAAGAGACCCAGTACTTC.

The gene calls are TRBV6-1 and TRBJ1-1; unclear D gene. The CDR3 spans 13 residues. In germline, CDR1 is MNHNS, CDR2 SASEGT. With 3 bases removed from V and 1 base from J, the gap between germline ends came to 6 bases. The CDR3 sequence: CASSEAENTEAFF. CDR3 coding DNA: TGTGCCAGCAGTGAGGCTGAGAACACTGAAGCTTTCTTT.

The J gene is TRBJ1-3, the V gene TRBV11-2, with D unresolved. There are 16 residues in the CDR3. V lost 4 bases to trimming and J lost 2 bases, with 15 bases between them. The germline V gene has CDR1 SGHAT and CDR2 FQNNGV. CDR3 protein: CASSSDYTAPGNTIYF. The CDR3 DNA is TGTGCCAGCAGCTCTGACTATACGGCCCCTGGAAACACCATATATTTT.

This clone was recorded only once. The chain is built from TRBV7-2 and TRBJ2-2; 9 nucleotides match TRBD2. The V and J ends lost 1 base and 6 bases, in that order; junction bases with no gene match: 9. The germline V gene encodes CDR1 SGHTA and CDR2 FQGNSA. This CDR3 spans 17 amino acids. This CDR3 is CASSLVLAGGPAGELFF. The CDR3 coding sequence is TGTGCCAGCAGCTTAGTTTTGGCGGGAGGGCCGGCCGGGGAGCTGTTTTTT.

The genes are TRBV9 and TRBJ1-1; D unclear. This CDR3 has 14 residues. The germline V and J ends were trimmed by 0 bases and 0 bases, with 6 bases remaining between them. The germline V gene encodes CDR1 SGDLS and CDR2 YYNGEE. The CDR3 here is CASSVGSVNTEAFF. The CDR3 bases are TGTGCCAGCAGCGTAGGATCGGTGAACACTGAAGCTTTCTTT. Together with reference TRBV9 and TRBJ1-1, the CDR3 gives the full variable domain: DSGVTQTPKHLITATGQRVTLRCSPRSGDLSVYWYQQSLDQGLQFLIQYYNGEERAKGNILERFSAQQFPDLHSELNLSSLELGDSALYFCASSVGSVNTEAFFGQGTRLTVV.

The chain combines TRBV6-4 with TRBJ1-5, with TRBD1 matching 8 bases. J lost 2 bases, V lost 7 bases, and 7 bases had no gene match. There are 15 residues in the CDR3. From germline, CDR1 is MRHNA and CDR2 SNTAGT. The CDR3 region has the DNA TGTGCCAGCAACGGACAGGGAAACTGCAATCAGCCCCAGCATTTT. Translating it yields CASNGQGNCNQPQHF.

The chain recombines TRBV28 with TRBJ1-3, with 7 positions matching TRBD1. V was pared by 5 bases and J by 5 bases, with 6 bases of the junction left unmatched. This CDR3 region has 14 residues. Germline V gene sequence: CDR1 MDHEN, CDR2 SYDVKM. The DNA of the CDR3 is TGTGCCAGCAGTAAACGACAGGGTAGAAACACCATATATTTT. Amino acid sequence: CASSKRQGRNTIYF.

This CDR3 is CASSYQAGSYEQYF. CDR3 DNA: TGTGCCAGCAGTTACCAGGCCGGCTCCTACGAGCAGTACTTC. The V call is TRBV6-5, the J call TRBJ2-7; the D is unclear. Germline V lookup: CDR1 MNHEY, CDR2 SVGAGI. Trimming left V 2 bases short and J 0 bases short, with 8 bases between. CDR3 length equals 14 residues.

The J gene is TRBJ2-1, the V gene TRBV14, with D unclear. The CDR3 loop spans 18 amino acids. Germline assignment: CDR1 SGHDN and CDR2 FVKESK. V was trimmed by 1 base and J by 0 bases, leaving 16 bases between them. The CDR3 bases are TGTGCCAGCAGCCAAGGTGTTAGGACGAGAGACTCCTACAATGAGCAGTTCTTC. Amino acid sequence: CASSQGVRTRDSYNEQFF.

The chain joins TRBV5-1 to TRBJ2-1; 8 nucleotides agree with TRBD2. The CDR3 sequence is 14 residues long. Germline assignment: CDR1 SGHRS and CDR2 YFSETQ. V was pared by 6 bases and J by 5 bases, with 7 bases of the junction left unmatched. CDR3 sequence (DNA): TGCGCCAGCACAACTAGCGGAAATCACAATGAGCAGTTCTTC. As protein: CASTTSGNHNEQFF.

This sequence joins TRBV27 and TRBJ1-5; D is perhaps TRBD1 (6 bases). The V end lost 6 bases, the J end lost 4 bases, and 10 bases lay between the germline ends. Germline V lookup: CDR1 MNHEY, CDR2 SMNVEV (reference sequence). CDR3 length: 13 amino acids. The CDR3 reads CASRKTGNQPQHF. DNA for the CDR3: TGTGCCAGCAGGAAAACAGGGAATCAGCCCCAGCATTTT.

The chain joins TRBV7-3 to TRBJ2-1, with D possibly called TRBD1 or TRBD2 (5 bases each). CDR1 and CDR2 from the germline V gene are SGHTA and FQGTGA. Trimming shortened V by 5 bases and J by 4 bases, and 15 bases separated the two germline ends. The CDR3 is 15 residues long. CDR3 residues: CASSPYGASYNEQFF. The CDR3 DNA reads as TGTGCCAGCAGCCCCTACGGGGCTAGTTACAATGAGCAGTTCTTC.

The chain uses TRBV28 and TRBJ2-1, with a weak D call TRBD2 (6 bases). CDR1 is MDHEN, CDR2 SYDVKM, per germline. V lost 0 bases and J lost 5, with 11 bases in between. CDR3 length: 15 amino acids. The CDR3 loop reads CASSLWQGGDNEQFF. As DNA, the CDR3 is TGTGCCAGCAGTTTATGGCAGGGAGGCGACAATGAGCAGTTCTTC.

The CDR3 bases are TGTGCCAGCAGCTCGATATTGGGGTTTGGGAACATTCAGTACTTC. It yields the protein CASSSILGFGNIQYF. The gene calls are TRBV7-9 and TRBJ2-4; D gene ambiguous. V gave up 4 bases and J gave up 7 bases, with 17 bases separating them. Germline CDR1 SEHNR, CDR2 FQNEAQ (reference sequence). This CDR3 has 15 residues.

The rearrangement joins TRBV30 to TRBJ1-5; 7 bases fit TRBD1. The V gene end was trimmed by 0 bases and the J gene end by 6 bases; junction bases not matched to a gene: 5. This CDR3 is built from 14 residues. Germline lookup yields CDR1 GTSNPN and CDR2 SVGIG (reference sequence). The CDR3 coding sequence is TGTGCCTGGAGTGTCCGGCAGGGGGGTCAGCCCCAGCATTTT. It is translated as CAWSVRQGGQPQHF.

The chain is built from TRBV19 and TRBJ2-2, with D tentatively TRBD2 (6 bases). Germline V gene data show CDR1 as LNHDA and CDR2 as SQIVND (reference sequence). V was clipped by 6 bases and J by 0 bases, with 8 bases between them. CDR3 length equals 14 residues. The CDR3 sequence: CASRLAPNTGELFF. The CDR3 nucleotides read TGTGCCAGTAGACTAGCCCCGAACACCGGGGAGCTGTTTTTT.

The CDR3 here is CASSLATGQGVSEQFF. The CDR3 region has the DNA TGCGCCAGCAGCTTGGCCACGGGACAGGGGGTGAGTGAGCAGTTCTTC. The J gene is TRBJ2-1, the V gene TRBV5-1; TRBD1 matches 11 bases. The V segment lost 0 bases and the J segment 9 bases; nucleotides outside the gene matches: 8. The germline CDR1 and CDR2 sequences are SGHRS and YFSETQ. The CDR3 is made up of 16 amino acids.

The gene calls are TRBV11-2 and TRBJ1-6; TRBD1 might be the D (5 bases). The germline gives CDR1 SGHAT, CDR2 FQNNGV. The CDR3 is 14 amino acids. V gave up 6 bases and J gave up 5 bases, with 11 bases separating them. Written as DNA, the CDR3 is TGTGCCAGCAGTACCCAGGGTAATAATTCACCCCTCCACTTT. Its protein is CASSTQGNNSPLHF.

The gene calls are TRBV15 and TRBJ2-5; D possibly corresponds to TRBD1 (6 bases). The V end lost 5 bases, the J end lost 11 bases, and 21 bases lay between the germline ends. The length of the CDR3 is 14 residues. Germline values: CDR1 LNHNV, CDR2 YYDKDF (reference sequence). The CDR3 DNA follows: TGTGCCACCAGCGGGGACGGGATTTCAGGGGAGCAGTACTTC. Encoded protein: CATSGDGISGEQYF.